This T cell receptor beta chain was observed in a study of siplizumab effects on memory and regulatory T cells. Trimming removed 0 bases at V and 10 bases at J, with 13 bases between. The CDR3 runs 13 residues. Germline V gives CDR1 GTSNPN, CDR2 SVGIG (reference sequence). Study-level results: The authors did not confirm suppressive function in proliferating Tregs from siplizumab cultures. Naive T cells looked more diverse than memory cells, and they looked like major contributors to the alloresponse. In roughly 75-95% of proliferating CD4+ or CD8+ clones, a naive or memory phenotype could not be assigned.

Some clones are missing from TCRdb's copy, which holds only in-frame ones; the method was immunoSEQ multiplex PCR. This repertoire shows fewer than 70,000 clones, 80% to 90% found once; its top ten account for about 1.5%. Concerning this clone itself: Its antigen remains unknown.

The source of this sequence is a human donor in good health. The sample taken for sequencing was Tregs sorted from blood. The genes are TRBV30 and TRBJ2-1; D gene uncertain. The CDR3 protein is CAWSVKLFSEQFF. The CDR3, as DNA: TGTGCCTGGAGTGTTAAGCTTTTCAGCGAGCAGTTCTTC.